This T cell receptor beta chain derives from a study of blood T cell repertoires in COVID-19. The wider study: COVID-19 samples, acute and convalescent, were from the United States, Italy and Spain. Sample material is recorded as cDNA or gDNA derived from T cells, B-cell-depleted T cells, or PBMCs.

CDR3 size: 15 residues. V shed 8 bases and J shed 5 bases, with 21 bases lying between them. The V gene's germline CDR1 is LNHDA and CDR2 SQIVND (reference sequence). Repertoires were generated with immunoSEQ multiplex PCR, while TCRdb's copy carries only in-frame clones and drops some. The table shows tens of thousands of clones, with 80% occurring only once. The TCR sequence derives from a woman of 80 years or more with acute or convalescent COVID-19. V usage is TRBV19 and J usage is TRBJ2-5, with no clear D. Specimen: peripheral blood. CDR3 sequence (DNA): TGTGCCAGTCGATCCTCTACGACTCTCGATGAGACCCAGTACTTC. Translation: CASRSSTTLDETQYF.